This T cell receptor beta chain was sequenced for a study of CD8+ T cells in alopecia areata. Broader study findings: Although TCR sharing was seen in mice, sharing across patients was less clear, possibly for HLA-related reasons.

The V gene lost 4 bases and the J gene lost 2 bases, with 20 bases spanning the gap. Germline-derived CDR1 and CDR2 are GTSNPN and SVGIG (reference sequence). This CDR3 is built from 16 residues. Investigators isolated RNA and reverse transcribed it into cDNA to act as the sequencing template. Profiled with immunoSEQ multiplex PCR; TCRdb holds only in-frame clones, not every one. The sample carries about 150,000 clones, 40% to 60% recorded once. A word on this clone: Its antigen remains unknown.

This receptor was identified in a human donor with alopecia areata. The rearrangement links TRBV30 to TRBJ1-1; a weak D match, TRBD1 (6 bases). The sequencing used CD8+ T cells sorted from blood, collected at week 0. The CDR3 sequence is CAWNFDQTGINTEAFF. CDR3 DNA: TGTGCCTGGAACTTTGACCAGACAGGCATAAACACTGAAGCTTTCTTT.